This T cell receptor beta chain was profiled in a study of shared T cell receptors in the human thymus. Sequencing used immunoSEQ multiplex PCR; TCRdb keeps in-frame clones, though not all of them. This table holds more than 300,000 clones, approximately 95% found once. Trimming took off 4 bases at V and 8 bases at J, with 12 bases between the two ends. The germline gives CDR1 SGDLS, CDR2 YYNGEE. The CDR3 consists of 12 residues. Sequencing was carried out using thymocytes. J is TRBJ1-2 and V is TRBV9, with no clear D. The receptor was isolated from a human donor. This CDR3 reads CASSLIGYGYTF. In nucleotides, the CDR3 is TGTGCCAGCAGCCTCATTGGGTACGGCTACACCTTC.